One sample yielded the 14 T cell receptor beta chains listed below, sequenced in a study of beta chain features in type 1 diabetes. The sequenced template was cDNA made from the entire isolated RNA. Sequencing used immunoSEQ multiplex PCR; TCRdb keeps in-frame clones, though not all of them. The sample holds roughly 450,000 clones, 10% to 12% seen once. What was sequenced was naive CD4+ T cells from blood. These receptors were taken from a woman aged 18 to 35 in good health.

This clone was counted between two and nine times. This chain joins TRBV7-2 and TRBJ2-1, with TRBD1 as a possible D gene (6 bases). V lost 1 base and J 12 bases, leaving 13 bases between the germline ends. CDR1 and CDR2 from the germline V gene are SGHTA and FQGNSA. The CDR3 has 13 amino acids. The CDR3 loop reads CASSLVTETGQFF. CDR3 coding DNA: TGTGCCAGCAGCTTAGTAACCGAGACAGGGCAGTTCTTC.

The rearrangement uses TRBV30 and TRBJ1-4, with 8 positions matching TRBD1. The CDR3 is made up of 15 amino acids. Germline V gene lookup returns CDR1 GTSNPN and CDR2 SVGIG (reference sequence). V gave up 2 bases and J gave up 7 bases; unmatched junction bases: 9. The CDR3 nucleotides are TGTGCCTGGAGTAAAAATCAGGGGGCCGGTGAAAAACTGTTTTTT. It is translated as CAWSKNQGAGEKLFF.

This chain joins TRBV2 and TRBJ1-2; D is ambiguous. Trimming removed 0 bases from V and 5 bases from J, with 13 bases in between. The CDR3 runs 15 residues. Germline loops: CDR1 SNHLY, CDR2 FYNNEI. CDR3 DNA sequence: TGTGCCAGCAGTGAAGCGACGGCCTCAGGATATGGCTACACCTTC. The encoded protein is CASSEATASGYGYTF.

Points on this clone: This same CDR3 is encoded by further DNA sequences in the sample. The chain links TRBV7-9 to TRBJ2-7; a weak D match, TRBD2 (6 bases). Trimming took off 1 base at V and 1 base at J, with 8 bases between the two ends. CDR1 is SEHNR, CDR2 FQNEAQ, per germline (reference sequence). The CDR3 covers 14 residues. The CDR3 sequence: CASSLGGRSYEQYF. CDR3 nucleotide sequence: TGTGCCAGCAGCTTAGGAGGGAGGTCCTACGAGCAGTACTTC.

This clone was seen only a few times. The rearrangement joins TRBV9 to TRBJ2-1; D tentatively fits TRBD1 or TRBD2 (5 bases each). There are 15 residues in the CDR3. V was clipped by 1 base and J by 4 bases, with 12 bases between them. Germline CDR1 SGDLS, CDR2 YYNGEE. The DNA for the CDR3 is TGTGCCAGCAGCGTAACCGGGACGGTATACAATGAGCAGTTCTTC. This translates into CASSVTGTVYNEQFF.

This clone occurred a few times. The chain recombines TRBV29-1 with TRBJ1-1; 8 bases align to TRBD1. Germline CDR1 is SQVTM and CDR2 is ANQGSEA. The V segment lost 1 base and the J segment 1 base; nucleotides outside the gene matches: 5. The CDR3 runs 15 residues. Here the CDR3 reads CSVEVRGTGNTEAFF. CDR3 nucleotide sequence: TGCAGCGTTGAAGTGCGGGGGACAGGGAACACTGAAGCTTTCTTT.

V usage is TRBV10-3 and J usage is TRBJ2-3; 8 bases map to TRBD1. Germline CDR1 is ENHRY and CDR2 is SYGVKD. The CDR3 spans 15 residues. With V trimmed by 3 bases and J by 4 bases, 6 bases remained unmatched. CDR3 region: CAISERTGNADTQYF. The CDR3 region has the DNA TGTGCCATCAGTGAACGGACAGGGAACGCAGATACGCAGTATTTT.

The genes are TRBV15 and TRBJ1-4; D remains unclear. This CDR3 is 15 amino acids long. Germline V lookup: CDR1 LNHNV, CDR2 YYDKDF (reference sequence). V was clipped by 6 bases and J by 7 bases, with 18 bases between them. The CDR3 DNA follows: TGTGCCACCAGTAGGTCCGGAAATGCGGGTGAAAAACTGTTTTTT. Protein sequence: CATSRSGNAGEKLFF.

The chain carries TRBV10-3 and TRBJ2-3; 11 nucleotides align to TRBD1. The CDR3 spans 13 residues. V shed 9 bases and J 4 bases; nucleotides not matched to a gene: 3. Germline CDR1 reads ENHRY; CDR2 reads SYGVKD. The CDR3 region is CAIGQGAADTQYF. The CDR3, as DNA: TGTGCCATAGGACAGGGGGCAGCAGATACGCAGTATTTT.

This clone has a count of ten or more. The chain carries TRBV7-9 and TRBJ2-7; no clear D gene. The CDR3 is 11 amino acids. The V end lost 8 bases, the J end lost 2 bases, and 7 bases lay between the germline ends. Germline V lookup: CDR1 SEHNR, CDR2 FQNEAQ (reference sequence). The CDR3 DNA is TGTGCCAGCGGCATTACCTACGAGCAGTACTTC. Protein product: CASGITYEQYF.

This clone has only a few counts. The chain has TRBV5-1 and TRBJ2-1; 11 nucleotides align to TRBD2. From germline, CDR1 is SGHRS and CDR2 YFSETQ. J gave up 3 bases and V 2 bases, and 4 bases lay outside the gene matches. The CDR3 is made up of 16 amino acids. Here the CDR3 reads CASSFYGTSGYNEQFF. The CDR3 region has the DNA TGCGCCAGCAGCTTCTACGGGACTAGCGGCTACAATGAGCAGTTCTTC.

The rearrangement joins TRBV5-6 to TRBJ1-5; TRBD1 matches 10 bases. There are 15 residues in the CDR3. The V gene's germline CDR1 is SGHDT and CDR2 YYEEEE. After removal of 4 bases from V and 2 bases from J, the junction contained 3 bases not matched to a gene. CDR3 sequence: CASSPGQGGNQPQHF. DNA of the CDR3: TGTGCCAGCAGCCCCGGACAGGGGGGCAATCAGCCCCAGCATTTT.

Only a few counts were recorded for this clone. The V and J genes are TRBV27 and TRBJ1-1; 8 positions agree with TRBD1. Unmatched junction bases numbered 5, after V lost 1 base and J lost 4 bases. CDR1 is MNHEY, CDR2 SMNVEV, per germline (reference sequence). This CDR3 comprises 15 residues. The CDR3 is CASSLLTGEGTEAFF. DNA of the CDR3: TGTGCCAGCAGTTTATTGACAGGGGAGGGCACTGAAGCTTTCTTT.

This clone appeared a few times. The chain uses TRBV5-6 and TRBJ2-1; D possibly corresponds to TRBD2 (6 bases). V lost 5 bases, J lost 0 bases, and 9 bases lay in between. CDR1 and CDR2 (germline): SGHDT, YYEEEE. The CDR3 loop spans 14 amino acids. This CDR3 is CASSAGRSYNEQFF. CDR3 in DNA: TGTGCCAGCAGTGCGGGGCGCTCCTACAATGAGCAGTTCTTC.